Detailed here is one T cell receptor beta chain. The antigen is undetermined. Sorted-subset replicate PCR reactions were performed with about 200 ng DNA, corresponding to 30,000 or so T cell genomes. This table comes from immunoSEQ multiplex PCR, and its TCRdb copy is limited to in-frame clones, with some not included. Found here are over a million clones, approximately 72% of them singletons; the top ten hold 1.4%. The sample originates from a study of shared clonotypes between healthy human individuals. Turning to the study itself: The composition of the donors was a couple of women and three men aged 18 to 49.

There are 17 residues in the CDR3. Germline V gene data show CDR1 as LGHNA and CDR2 as YNFKEQ. V lost 0 bases to trimming and J lost 2 bases, with 16 bases between them. Study conclusions and caveats: Between a handful of donors, naive CD4 clonotypes were shared at a level of about 5%.

This clonotype was sampled from a man between 18 and 29 years old in good health. The specimen sequenced was memory CD4+ T cells sorted from blood. Specified subset: CD45RA-negative fraction. This chain connects TRBV4-2 to TRBJ1-2; D ambiguous. CDR3 nucleotide sequence: TGTGCCAGCAGCCAAGATTGGGAGGAGAAAAGCAACTATGGCTACACCTTC. Its protein product is CASSQDWEEKSNYGYTF.